This TCR beta chain was recorded in a study of T-cell memory formation after mild COVID-19. Background on the study: TCR clusters largely stayed donor specific. Study-wide results and caveats: Cross-reactive memory apparently joined, as some responding clones appeared in pre-infection memory. Largely, contracting CD4+ clones fell within CM and EM, and contracting CD8+ clones within EMRA. Contracting clones, day 15 to 85, had balanced CD4/CD8, and later expanders favored CD4+.

The CDR3 spans 19 residues. Trimming removed 3 bases from V and 4 bases from J, with 28 bases in between. This clonotype was seen repeatedly, ten times or more. Its target is not known. TCRdb independently ran MiXCR on the 5' RACE reads; one entry per CDR3 protein. The sample shows 45,000 to 65,000 distinct CDR3 sequences, 9.5% of them seen only once. This sequence was found in a man between 18 and 35 years old who had mild COVID-19 (a few samples of this study predate the infection). Cell type and time point are not known. The sample was PBMCs or a T cell subset sorted from them (not recorded which). V gene TRBV12-3 or TRBV12-4 combines with J gene TRBJ2-7, with D tentatively TRBD2 (7 bases). The CDR3 DNA is TGTGCCAGCAGTTTGCCTCGGGGGGCGAGGGGGAAAAACCTATACGAGCAGTACTTC. Translated: CASSLPRGARGKNLYEQYF.